A single sample is the source of the 30 T cell receptor beta chains below, sequenced in a study of CD8 T cells in ankylosing spondylitis. Each CDR3 protein is one row after TCRdb ran MiXCR on the 5' RACE reads. The sample contains about 52,000 distinct CDR3 sequences, roughly 7.3% of which appear only once. The sequenced sample consisted of blood, either unsorted or a sorted T cell fraction (not recorded which). The source is a female donor with ankylosing spondylitis or in good health (not recorded which).

There are many counts of this clonotype. The chain has TRBV5-1 and TRBJ2-5; a weak D match, TRBD2 (5 bases). CDR1 and CDR2 (germline): SGHRS, YFSETQ. This CDR3 region has 20 residues. V was trimmed by 4 bases and J by 5 bases, leaving 33 bases between them. The CDR3 spells CASSRTLRASAEGEIETQYF. CDR3 sequence (DNA): TGCGCCAGCAGCAGGACCCTCCGCGCCTCGGCCGAGGGAGAGATCGAGACCCAGTACTTC.

This clonotype was detected ten times or more. This chain uses TRBV5-1 with TRBJ1-5, with D unresolved. Germline V gene data show CDR1 as SGHRS and CDR2 as YFSETQ. This CDR3 is 14 amino acids long. Trimming took off 9 bases at V and 5 bases at J, with 18 bases between the two ends. The CDR3 sequence: CATPPAGNHQPQHF. The CDR3 nucleotides are TGCGCCACCCCTCCGGCCGGGAACCATCAGCCCCAGCATTTT.

This clonotype came up many times. V usage is TRBV29-1 and J usage is TRBJ1-5, with 9 nucleotides matching TRBD1. Trimming at V came to 4 bases and at J to 5 bases, leaving 6 bases not matched to a gene. Germline V lookup: CDR1 SQVTM, CDR2 ANQGSEA. The CDR3 covers 14 residues. The CDR3 protein is CSVAITGGDQPQHF. DNA of the CDR3: TGCAGCGTTGCTATTACAGGGGGCGATCAGCCCCAGCATTTT. The full variable domain, rest sourced from reference TRBV29-1 and TRBJ1-5, is SAVISQKPSRDICQRGTSLTIQCQVDSQVTMMFWYRQQPGQSLTLIATANQGSEATYESGFVIDKFPISRPNLTFSTLTVSNMSPEDSSIYLCSVAITGGDQPQHFGDGTRLSIL.

This clonotype has ten or more counts. The V call is TRBV29-1, the J call TRBJ2-5; D remains ambiguous. Trimming left V 0 bases short and J 5 bases short, with 10 bases between. The CDR3 has 13 residues. CDR1 and CDR2 from the germline V gene are SQVTM and ANQGSEA. CDR3 region: CSVEDDMIETQYF. The CDR3 bases are TGCAGCGTTGAAGACGATATGATTGAGACCCAGTACTTC.

The sample holds many counts of this clonotype. The chain carries TRBV6-5 and TRBJ1-2, with a tentative D call TRBD1 (6 bases). Germline CDR1 and CDR2: MNHEY and SVGAGI. Trimming removed 5 bases from V and 3 bases from J, with 16 bases in between. CDR3 length equals 15 residues. The CDR3 region has the DNA TGTGCCAGCAGTCCCTGGGGGGGCCAAGACTATGGCTACACCTTC. Its translation is CASSPWGGQDYGYTF.

The rearrangement joins TRBV7-3 to TRBJ2-3, with D hard to call. V was trimmed by 6 bases and J by 1 base, leaving 11 bases between them. The CDR3 is 14 residues long. Germline V gene sequence: CDR1 SGHTA, CDR2 FQGTGA. For the CDR3, the DNA is TGTGCCAGCAGAGGTACGCCTGGCACAGATACGCAGTATTTT. This translates into CASRGTPGTDTQYF.

This clonotype was detected ten times or more. The J gene is TRBJ2-1, the V gene TRBV28; unclear D gene. V was clipped by 4 bases and J by 9 bases, with 10 bases between them. The CDR3 has 12 amino acids. Germline V gene sequence: CDR1 MDHEN, CDR2 SYDVKM. The CDR3 nucleotides are TGTGCCAGCAGTTGGCCCCGCCGTGAGCAGTTCTTC. Translating it yields CASSWPRREQFF.

This clonotype was counted at least ten times. The genes are TRBV3-1 and TRBJ2-7; a weak D match, TRBD1 (5 bases). Deletions cut 1 base from V and 7 bases from J, with 17 bases between. The CDR3 runs 15 residues. Germline CDR1 and CDR2: LGHDT and YNNKEL (reference sequence). The CDR3 loop reads CASSQGKGSTLEQYF. The CDR3 region has the DNA TGTGCCAGCAGCCAAGGGAAGGGGTCTACTCTAGAGCAGTACTTC.

This clonotype has at least ten counts. This chain joins TRBV2 and TRBJ2-1; 8 positions match TRBD2. The CDR3 runs to 12 residues. The V segment lost 7 bases and the J segment 10 bases; nucleotides outside the gene matches: 6. Germline V CDR1 and CDR2: SNHLY, FYNNEI. The CDR3 loop is CASNGRGGEQFF. In DNA form, the CDR3 reads TGTGCCAGCAATGGCCGCGGGGGGGAGCAGTTCTTC.

This clonotype was picked up many times. The chain couples TRBV29-1 to TRBJ1-3; TRBD1 matches at 8 bases. Germline loops: CDR1 SQVTM, CDR2 ANQGSEA. CDR3 length: 13 amino acids. The J segment lost 0 bases and the V segment lost 7 bases, leaving 2 bases of the junction unmatched. The CDR3 region has the DNA TGCAGCGGGGGGACAGGCTCTGGAAACACCATATATTTT. This translates into CSGGTGSGNTIYF. Together with reference TRBV29-1 and TRBJ1-3, the CDR3 gives the full variable domain: SAVISQKPSRDICQRGTSLTIQCQVDSQVTMMFWYRQQPGQSLTLIATANQGSEATYESGFVIDKFPISRPNLTFSTLTVSNMSPEDSSIYLCSGGTGSGNTIYFGEGSWLTVV.

This clonotype occurred many times. The rearrangement links TRBV5-1 to TRBJ2-7; 7 bases fit TRBD1. The CDR3 consists of 16 residues. The junction had 14 bases not matched to a gene; V was cut back by 2 bases and J by 6 bases. CDR1 SGHRS and CDR2 YFSETQ come from the germline V gene. The CDR3, as DNA: TGCGCCAGCAGCTTAGGGGGCGCGGACTTCTCCGGCGAGCAGTACGTC. Amino acids: CASSLGGADFSGEQYV.

This clonotype was observed at least ten times. The gene calls are TRBV6-5 and TRBJ2-7; TRBD2 aligns across 11 bases. The junction had 4 bases not matched to a gene; V was cut back by 2 bases and J by 1 base. CDR3 length: 16 residues. Looked up from germline, CDR1 is MNHEY and CDR2 is SVGAGI. The CDR3 sequence: CASSYLTSGVSYEQYF. The CDR3 DNA reads as TGTGCCAGCAGTTACCTGACTAGCGGGGTTTCCTACGAGCAGTACTTC.

On this clonotype itself: Mismatch with germline at one junction end may stem from a read error. The chain carries TRBV5-1 and TRBJ2-1; unclear D gene. Germline V gives CDR1 SGHRS, CDR2 YFSETQ. This CDR3 has 14 residues. The CDR3 loop reads CASSPSGSDNEQFF. CDR3 DNA sequence: TGCGCCAGCAGCCCCTCGGGCTCCGACAATGAGCAGTTCTTC.

The V and J genes are TRBV6-5 and TRBJ1-4, with D tentatively TRBD1 (5 bases). The CDR3 consists of 16 residues. The V end was cut by 5 bases, the J end by 0 bases, with 13 bases between. The germline CDR1 and CDR2 sequences are MNHEY and SVGAGI. The CDR3: CASSRDRVATNEKLFF. DNA for the CDR3: TGTGCCAGCAGTCGAGACAGAGTTGCAACTAATGAAAAACTGTTTTTT.

The chain carries TRBV5-5 and TRBJ1-1; D gene unclear. From germline, CDR1 is SGHKS and CDR2 YYEKEE (reference sequence). The length of the CDR3 is 14 residues. Trimming removed 0 bases at V and 10 bases at J, with 16 bases between. CDR3 protein: CASSLDHYIAGAFF. DNA of the CDR3: TGTGCCAGCAGCTTGGACCATTACATAGCTGGAGCTTTCTTT.

This clonotype was picked up a small number of times. V and J are TRBV29-1 and TRBJ1-2; D is uncertain. The germline V and J ends were trimmed by 3 bases and 5 bases, with 13 bases remaining between them. The CDR3 extends over 13 amino acids. Germline CDR1 is SQVTM and CDR2 is ANQGSEA. The CDR3 nucleotides read TGCAGCGTTGATGGGGTCGGGAAATATGGCTACACCTTC. This encodes CSVDGVGKYGYTF.

There are many counts of this clonotype. V gene TRBV6-2 or TRBV6-3 combines with J gene TRBJ2-2, with TRBD1 identical over 7 bases. Germline CDR1 reads MNHEY; CDR2 reads SVGEGT. The CDR3 extends over 14 amino acids. J gave up 1 base and V 9 bases, and 5 bases lay outside the gene matches. CDR3 region: CASSGQMNTGELFF. The CDR3 nucleotides are TGTGCCAGTTCGGGACAGATGAACACCGGGGAGCTGTTTTTT.

This clonotype came up many times. The V and J genes are TRBV5-1 and TRBJ1-2, with 11 positions matching TRBD1. Germline V gene data show CDR1 as SGHRS and CDR2 as YFSETQ. With 4 bases clipped from V and 7 bases from J, the junction kept 3 bases outside the gene matches. This CDR3 is 13 amino acids long. CDR3 region: CASSADRGRGYTF. CDR3 DNA sequence: TGCGCCAGCAGCGCGGACAGGGGGCGTGGCTACACCTTC.

This clonotype turned up a few times. CDR3 nucleotides: TGTGCCAGCTCACCCAGTGACAGAAACCACCAAGAGACCCAGTACTTC. This encodes CASSPSDRNHQETQYF. This chain connects TRBV18 to TRBJ2-5; a weak D match, TRBD1 (5 bases). The V gene lost 3 bases and the J gene lost 0 bases, with 14 bases spanning the gap. CDR1 and CDR2 from the germline V gene are KGHSH and LQKENI. The CDR3 sequence is 16 residues long.

V usage is TRBV12-3 or TRBV12-4 and J usage is TRBJ2-3, with TRBD2 matching 11 bases. Losses at the gene ends were 11 bases for V and 5 bases for J; bases not matched to a gene: 24. The CDR3 extends over 19 amino acids. CDR3 sequence (DNA): TGTGCCTTCTGTTTAGGTAGTTGGTTGGGGACTAGCGGAAAAGATACGCAGTATTTT. The encoded protein is CAFCLGSWLGTSGKDTQYF.

This clonotype was detected ten times or more. The chain couples TRBV6-1 to TRBJ2-7; the D is unclear. Per the germline V gene, CDR1 is MNHNS and CDR2 is SASEGT. This CDR3 region has 15 residues. V was cut by 6 bases and J by 0 bases, with 15 bases left in between. The CDR3 nucleotides are TGTGCCAGCAGCCAAGACCGCATTAGCTCCTACGAGCAGTACGTC. Translation gives CASSQDRISSYEQYV.

This clonotype has only a few counts. V gene TRBV7-8 combines with J gene TRBJ2-2; D possibly corresponds to TRBD2 (6 bases). This CDR3 has 14 amino acids. The V end lost 5 bases, the J end lost 7 bases, and 14 bases lay between the germline ends. Germline CDR1 SGHVS, CDR2 FQNEAQ. The CDR3 spells CASSPGGDHGELFF. The CDR3 nucleotides read TGTGCCAGCAGCCCCGGGGGAGACCACGGGGAGCTGTTTTTT.

Many counts were recorded for this clonotype. The chain uses TRBV27 and TRBJ1-1; D remains ambiguous. The V end lost 0 bases, the J end lost 3 bases, and 8 bases lay between the germline ends. The CDR3 loop spans 14 amino acids. CDR1 MNHEY and CDR2 SMNVEV come from the germline V gene (reference sequence). The CDR3, as DNA: TGTGCCAGCAGTTTATCCGGGCAGCACACTGAAGCTTTCTTT. Translated: CASSLSGQHTEAFF.

This clonotype was seen many times. The chain couples TRBV10-3 to TRBJ2-1; TRBD2 is a possible D gene (6 bases). V lost 5 bases to trimming and J lost 5 bases, with 13 bases between them. Germline CDR1 reads ENHRY; CDR2 reads SYGVKD. This CDR3 has 14 residues. Here the CDR3 reads CAISTGLANNEQFF. DNA for the CDR3: TGTGCCATCAGTACGGGGCTAGCGAACAATGAGCAGTTCTTC.

This clonotype was counted many times. The chain employs TRBV28 and TRBJ1-1, with 9 nucleotides matching TRBD1. Germline CDR1 reads MDHEN; CDR2 reads SYDVKM. The ends lost 5 bases at V and 7 bases at J; junction bases unmatched: 8. The CDR3 runs 14 residues. For the CDR3, the DNA is TGTGCCAGCAGTCTAACAGGGGGCGAAGTTGAAGCTTTCTTT. It codes for CASSLTGGEVEAFF.

This clonotype has a count of ten or more. The CDR3 loop reads CASSLPSVWAEAFF. CDR3 in DNA: TGCGCCAGCAGCTTGCCTTCGGTTTGGGCTGAAGCTTTCTTT. The chain employs TRBV5-1 and TRBJ1-1; the D is unclear. V lost 1 base, J lost 6 bases, and 13 bases lay in between. In germline, CDR1 is SGHRS, CDR2 YFSETQ. The CDR3 has 14 amino acids. Supplemented by reference TRBV5-1 and TRBJ1-1, the full variable domain reads KAGVTQTPRYLIKTRGQQVTLSCSPISGHRSVSWYQQTPGQGLQFLFEYFSETQRNKGNFPGRFSGRQFSNSRSEMNVSTLELGDSALYLCASSLPSVWAEAFFGQGTRLTVV.

This clonotype was detected many times. The chain uses TRBV7-2 and TRBJ1-2, with D possibly being TRBD1 (5 bases). Trimming left V 4 bases short and J 2 bases short, with 8 bases between. Germline V lookup: CDR1 SGHTA, CDR2 FQGNSA. The CDR3 covers 13 residues. CDR3 sequence (DNA): TGTGCCAGCAGCTCCCGGGACAACTATGGCTACACCTTC. It yields the protein CASSSRDNYGYTF.

This clonotype was detected ten times or more. The chain has TRBV20-1 and TRBJ2-6; 8 bases align to TRBD1. This CDR3 spans 16 amino acids. The germline CDR1 and CDR2 sequences are DFQATT and SNEGSKA (reference sequence). Germline trimming cut 4 bases from V and 0 bases from J; bases unmatched to any gene: 5. The CDR3 loop is CSATGTGPSGANVLTF. The CDR3, as DNA: TGCAGTGCTACCGGGACAGGACCCTCTGGGGCCAACGTCCTGACTTTC.

This clonotype was seen at least ten times. The chain couples TRBV20-1 to TRBJ2-7, with no clear D. The CDR3 contains 11 residues. Germline V gene sequence: CDR1 DFQATT, CDR2 SNEGSKA (reference sequence). Deletions cut 6 bases from V and 4 bases from J, with 10 bases between. CDR3 nucleotide sequence: TGCAGTGCCCAACTAAGATACGAGCAGTACTTC. Residues: CSAQLRYEQYF.

This clonotype was detected many times. The rearrangement links TRBV7-8 to TRBJ1-1, with TRBD1 identical over 9 bases. Germline V gene lookup returns CDR1 SGHVS and CDR2 FQNEAQ. The CDR3 covers 15 residues. J gave up 4 bases and V 5 bases, and 8 bases lay outside the gene matches. CDR3 region: CASSTTQGAITEAFF. Written as DNA, the CDR3 is TGTGCCAGCAGCACAACACAGGGGGCGATCACTGAAGCTTTCTTT.